The sequence of this T cell receptor (beta chain) was determined in a study of prognosis after radiotherapy for stage I lung cancer. Multiplex PCR in two rounds served to amplify TCR beta CDR3 from genomic DNA. First-round PCR employed TRBV- and TRBJ-specific primers for each gene. TCRdb recomputed calls from the multiplex PCR reads with MiXCR, one row per CDR3 protein. The repertoire holds 20,000 to 25,000 distinct CDR3 sequences, with around 46% as singletons. CDR3 length equals 15 residues. V trimming: 4 bases; J trimming: 6 bases; junction bases outside the gene matches: 7. The germline CDR1 and CDR2 sequences are MNHGY and SVAAGI.

The sequence came from a donor aged 50 or older with non-small cell lung cancer. The sequencing here drew on PBMCs, taken before or after stereotactic body radiation therapy (not recorded which). J is TRBJ2-3 and V is TRBV6-9, with 10 bases fitting TRBD2. The CDR3 coding sequence is TGTGCCAGCAGTTTAAGCGGGAGGGAAAGCGATACGCAGTATTTT. Protein: CASSLSGRESDTQYF.